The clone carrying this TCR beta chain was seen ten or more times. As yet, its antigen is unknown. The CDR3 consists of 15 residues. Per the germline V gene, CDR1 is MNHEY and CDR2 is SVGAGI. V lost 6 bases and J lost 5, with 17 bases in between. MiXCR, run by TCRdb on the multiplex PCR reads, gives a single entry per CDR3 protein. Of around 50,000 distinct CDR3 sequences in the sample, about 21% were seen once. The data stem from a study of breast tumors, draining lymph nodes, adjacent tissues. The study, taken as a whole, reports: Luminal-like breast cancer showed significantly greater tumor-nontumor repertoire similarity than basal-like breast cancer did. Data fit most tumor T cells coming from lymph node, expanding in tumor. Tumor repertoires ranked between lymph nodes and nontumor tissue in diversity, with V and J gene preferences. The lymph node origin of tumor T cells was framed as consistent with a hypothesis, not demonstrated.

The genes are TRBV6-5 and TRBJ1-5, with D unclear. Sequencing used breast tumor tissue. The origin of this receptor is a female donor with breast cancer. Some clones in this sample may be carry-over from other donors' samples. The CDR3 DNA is TGTGCCAGCAGCCCTAGAAGCAGGTCCTATCAGCCCCAGCATTTT. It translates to CASSPRSRSYQPQHF.